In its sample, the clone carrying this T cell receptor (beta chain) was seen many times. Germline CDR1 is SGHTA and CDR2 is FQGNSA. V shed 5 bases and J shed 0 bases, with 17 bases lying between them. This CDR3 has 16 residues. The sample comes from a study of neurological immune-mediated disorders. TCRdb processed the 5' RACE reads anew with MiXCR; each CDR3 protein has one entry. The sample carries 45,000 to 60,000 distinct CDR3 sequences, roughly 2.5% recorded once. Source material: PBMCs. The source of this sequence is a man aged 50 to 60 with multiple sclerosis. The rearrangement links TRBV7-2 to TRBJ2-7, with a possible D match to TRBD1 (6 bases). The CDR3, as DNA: TGTGCCAGCAGCAATAACAGGGCTTCGGGCTCCTACGAGCAGTACTTC. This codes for CASSNNRASGSYEQYF.